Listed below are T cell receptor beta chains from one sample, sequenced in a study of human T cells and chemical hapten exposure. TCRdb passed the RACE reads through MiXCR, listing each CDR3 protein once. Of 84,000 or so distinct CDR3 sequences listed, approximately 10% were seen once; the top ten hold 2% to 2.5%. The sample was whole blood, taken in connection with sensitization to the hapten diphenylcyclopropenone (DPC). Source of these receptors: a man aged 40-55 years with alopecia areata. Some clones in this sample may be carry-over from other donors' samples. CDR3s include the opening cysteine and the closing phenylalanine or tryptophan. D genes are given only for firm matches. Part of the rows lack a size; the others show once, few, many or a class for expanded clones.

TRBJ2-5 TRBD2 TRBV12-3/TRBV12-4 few TGTGCCAGCAGTTTAGCGGGAGGGCCCTCAGAGACCCAGTACTTC CASSLAGGPSETQYF
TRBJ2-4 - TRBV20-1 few TGCAGTGCCACCCAAGACAGGCGGAAAAACATTCAGTACTTC CSATQDRRKNIQYF
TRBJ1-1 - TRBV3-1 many TGTGCCAGCAGCCAAGATTTGGGGAGGAGAGTTTTCTTT CASSQDLGRRVFF
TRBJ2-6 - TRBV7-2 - TGTGCCAGCAGCTTGGACAGCTCTGGGGCCAACGTCCTGACTTTC CASSLDSSGANVLTF
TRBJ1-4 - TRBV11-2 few TGTGCCAGCAGCTTAGGGCTCGAAAAACTGTTTTTT CASSLGLEKLFF
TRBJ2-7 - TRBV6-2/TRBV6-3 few TGTGCCAGCAGTTACGTTGGGGTGACCTACGAGCAGTACTTC CASSYVGVTYEQYF
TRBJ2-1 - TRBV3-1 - TGTGCCAGCAGCCCAACAGGGAGGGGTGAGCAGTTCTTC CASSPTGRGEQFF
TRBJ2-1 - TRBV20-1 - TGCAGTGCTAAAGGACTGGCGGGATGGTACAATGAGCAGTTCTTC CSAKGLAGWYNEQFF
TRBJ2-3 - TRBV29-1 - TGCAGCGTTCAGCTTGATAACACAGATACGCAGTATTTT CSVQLDNTDTQYF
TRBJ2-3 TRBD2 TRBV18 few TGTGCCAGCTCACCACCGGGCCCGACTAGCGGTAACACAGATACGCAGTATTTT CASSPPGPTSGNTDTQYF
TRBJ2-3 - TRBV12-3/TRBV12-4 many TGTGCCAGCAGTTTAGTTGATACGCAGTATTTT CASSLVDTQYF
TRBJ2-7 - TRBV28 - TGTGCCAGCAGTGGGGGTTCCTACGAGCAGTACTTC CASSGGSYEQYF
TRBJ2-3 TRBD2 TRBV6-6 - TGTGCCAGCAGTTACTCGTGGACTAGCGGGAGTCTAGATACGCAGTATTTT CASSYSWTSGSLDTQYF
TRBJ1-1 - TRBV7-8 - TGTGCCAGCAGCTTAGTGGTCACAAGGTCCATGAACACTGAAGCTTTCTTT CASSLVVTRSMNTEAFF
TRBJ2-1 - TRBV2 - TGTGCCAGCACACCGGGCTCCTACAATGAGCAGTTCTTC CASTPGSYNEQFF
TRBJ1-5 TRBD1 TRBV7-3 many TGTGCCAGCAGACCGACTGGACAGGGCCATCAGCCCCAGCATTTT CASRPTGQGHQPQHF
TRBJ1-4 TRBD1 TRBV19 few TGTGCCAGTAGTATCTGGACCGGGACAGCGGTGGAAAAACTGTTTTTT CASSIWTGTAVEKLFF
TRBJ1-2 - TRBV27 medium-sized TGTGCCACCCTTGGGGGAGATGGCTACACCTTC CATLGGDGYTF
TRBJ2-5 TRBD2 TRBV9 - TGTGCCAGCAGCATCGGGACTAGCGGGAGTACCCCAGAGACCCAGTACTTC CASSIGTSGSTPETQYF
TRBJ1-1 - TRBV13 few TGTGCCAGCAGGCTCTCCCCCCGGAGTGAAGCTTTCTTT CASRLSPRSEAFF
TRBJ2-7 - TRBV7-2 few TGTGCCAGCAGCTTAGGGTTTACAGGCCACGAGCAGTACTTC CASSLGFTGHEQYF
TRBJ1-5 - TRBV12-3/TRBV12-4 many TGTGCCAGCAGTTCGAACAGGGATAGCAATCAGCCCCAGCATTTT CASSSNRDSNQPQHF
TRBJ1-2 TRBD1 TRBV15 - TGTGCCACCAGCAGAGAAGACAGGGGGCTGAGTGGCTACACCTTC CATSREDRGLSGYTF
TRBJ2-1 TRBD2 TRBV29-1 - TGCAGCGTGGGGCCCGGGACTAGCGCCGAGCGGAGACAGAATGAGCAGTTCTTC CSVGPGTSAERRQNEQFF
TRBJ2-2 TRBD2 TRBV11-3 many TGTGCCAGCAGCTCCCCCGGCAGCGGGAGGGGAACCGGGGAGCTGTTTTTT CASSSPGSGRGTGELFF
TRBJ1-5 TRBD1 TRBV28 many TGTGCCAGCAGTCCACAGGGGAATAATCAGCCCCAGCATTTT CASSPQGNNQPQHF
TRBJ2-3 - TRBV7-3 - TGTGCCAGCAGCCGTTATAGCGGCACAGATACGCAGTATTTT CASSRYSGTDTQYF
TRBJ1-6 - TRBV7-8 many TGTGCCAGCAGCTTAGCGTTTCAGAGCTCCTATAATTCACCCCTCCACTTT CASSLAFQSSYNSPLHF
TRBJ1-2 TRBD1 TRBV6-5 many TGTGCCAGCAGTTACAGGGGGACAGGCCTTAACTATGGCTACACCTTC CASSYRGTGLNYGYTF
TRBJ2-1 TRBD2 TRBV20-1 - TGCAGTGCCCCTGGTCTAGCGGGAGGGGGATACAATGAGCAGTTCTTC CSAPGLAGGGYNEQFF
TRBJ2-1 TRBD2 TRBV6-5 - TGTGCCAGCACTCTACGGACTAGCGGGAGAAATGAGCAGTTCTTC CASTLRTSGRNEQFF
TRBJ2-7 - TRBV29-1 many TGCACCGCCTCCGGGCCTACCTACGAGCAGTACTTC CTASGPTYEQYF
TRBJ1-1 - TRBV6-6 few TGTGCCAGCAGTTCCCTTAGGGAGGGTAGAGCTTTCTTT CASSSLREGRAFF
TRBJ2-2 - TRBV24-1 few TGTGCCACTGGCCCGGGCGGGTCGGTCACCGGGGAGCTGTTTTTT CATGPGGSVTGELFF
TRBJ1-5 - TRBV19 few TGTGCCAGTAATTTACAGCCCCAGCATTTT CASNLQPQHF
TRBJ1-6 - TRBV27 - TGTGCCAGCAGTGTACAGGGAACTTATAATTCACCCCTCCACTTT CASSVQGTYNSPLHF
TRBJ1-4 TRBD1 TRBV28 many TGTGCCAGCAGTTTAGGACAGGCTACTAATGAAAAACTGTTTTTT CASSLGQATNEKLFF
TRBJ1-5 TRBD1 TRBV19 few TGTGCCAGTAGTACGACAGGGGGCCGTCAGCCCCAGCATTTT CASSTTGGRQPQHF
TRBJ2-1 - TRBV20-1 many TGCAGTGCTAGAGATAGCTTAATCGAGCAGTTCTTC CSARDSLIEQFF
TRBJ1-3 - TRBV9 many TGTGCCAGCAGCGCTACAGGACGTCTGAACACCATATATTTT CASSATGRLNTIYF
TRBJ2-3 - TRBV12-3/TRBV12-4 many TGTGCCAGCAATGTCCGGGACTTCACAGATACGCAGTATTTT CASNVRDFTDTQYF
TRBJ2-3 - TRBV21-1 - TGTGCCAGCAGCAAAAACAGGATAGCGGGAGGGGTCGATACGCAGTATTTT CASSKNRIAGGVDTQYF
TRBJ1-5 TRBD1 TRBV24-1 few TGTGCCACCAGTGATCCAACAGGGGGGAGTGCTCAGCCCCAGCATTTT CATSDPTGGSAQPQHF
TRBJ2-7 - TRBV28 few TGTGCCAGCAGTCTCCAGCGGAAGCAGTACTTC CASSLQRKQYF
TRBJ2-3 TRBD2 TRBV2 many TGTGCCAGCAGTCCTGGGACTAGCGGGAGCCCAGATACGCAGTATTTT CASSPGTSGSPDTQYF
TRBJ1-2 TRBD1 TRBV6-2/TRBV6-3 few TGTGCCAGCAGCCGACGGGACAGGGGAGATGGCTACACCTTC CASSRRDRGDGYTF
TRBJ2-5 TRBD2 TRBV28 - TGTGCCAGCAGTCGGAGGACGACTAGCGGGGGCCCCGTGTACTTC CASSRRTTSGGPVYF
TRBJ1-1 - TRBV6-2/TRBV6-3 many TGTGCCAGCAGACCGACAGCAAACACTGAAGCTTTCTTT CASRPTANTEAFF
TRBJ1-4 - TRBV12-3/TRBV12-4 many TGTGCCAGCCAACAGGGAAGTGAAAAACTGTTTTTT CASQQGSEKLFF
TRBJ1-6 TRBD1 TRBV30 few TGTGCCTGCGCCAGAACCGGGACAGGGGTTTCACCCCTCCACTTT CACARTGTGVSPLHF
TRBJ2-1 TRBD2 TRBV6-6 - TGTGCCAGCAGCCCCAGCGGGAGGGACTACAATGAGCAGTTCTTC CASSPSGRDYNEQFF
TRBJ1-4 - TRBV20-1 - TGCAGTGCTAGAGAGGTCAGGGGAGGCGAAAAACTGTTTTTT CSAREVRGGEKLFF
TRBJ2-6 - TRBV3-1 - TGTGCCAGCAGCCAAGCCGCTGGGTCTGGGGCCAACGTCCTGACTTTC CASSQAAGSGANVLTF
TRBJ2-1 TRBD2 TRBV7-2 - TGTGCCAGCAGCTTAGAGTGGTCCCTGACTAGCGGGCAGAATGAGCAGTTCTTC CASSLEWSLTSGQNEQFF
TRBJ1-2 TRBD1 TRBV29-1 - TGCAGCGTTGGAGGGGGCCATGGCTACACCTTC CSVGGGHGYTF
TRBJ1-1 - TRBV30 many TGTGCCTGGAGTGTAGGTACAGGGAAAGCTTTCTTT CAWSVGTGKAFF
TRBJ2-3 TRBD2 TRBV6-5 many TGTGCCAGCAGTTACTCCCCTAGCGGGAGTACAGATACGCAGTATTTT CASSYSPSGSTDTQYF
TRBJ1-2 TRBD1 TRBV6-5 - TGTGCCAGCAGTCAGGGGGGGAACTATGGCTACACCTTC CASSQGGNYGYTF
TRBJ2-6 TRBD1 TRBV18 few TGTGCCAGCTCACCGTTCACAGGGGGCCGGACTGGGGCCAACGTCCTGACTTTC CASSPFTGGRTGANVLTF
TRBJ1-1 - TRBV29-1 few TGCAGCGTTGGAGGGGGGCCCCTGAACACTGAAGCTTTCTTT CSVGGGPLNTEAFF